A single sample is the source of the 26 T cell receptor beta chains below, sequenced in a study of blood T cell repertoires in COVID-19. The assay was immunoSEQ multiplex PCR, and TCRdb's table has in-frame clones only and misses some. This repertoire shows over 70,000 clones, approximately 90% found once; its top ten account for around 2.6%. Sequenced: peripheral blood. Every receptor here comes from a man aged 50 to 59 with COVID-19, enrolled during active disease.

This chain connects TRBV21-1 to TRBJ2-1; the D call TRBD2 from the table was never checked on the DNA. TRBV21-1 is listed as a pseudogene. The CDR3 contains 15 residues. Here the CDR3 reads CASSRRVGSQDEQFF. The CDR3 bases are TGTGCCAGCAGCCGCCGGGTTGGGTCACAAGATGAGCAGTTCTTC.

The rearrangement uses TRBV4-2 and TRBJ2-7, with D possibly being TRBD1 (5 bases). This CDR3 spans 15 amino acids. Trimming pared 2 bases from V and 4 bases from J, leaving 15 bases between. Germline loops: CDR1 LGHNA, CDR2 YNFKEQ. The CDR3 region is CASSQSVGVHYEQYF. CDR3 bases: TGTGCCAGCAGCCAATCAGTAGGGGTCCATTACGAGCAGTACTTC.

V gene TRBV11-2 combines with J gene TRBJ2-7, with TRBD2 matching 16 bases. This CDR3 contains 17 residues. With V trimmed by 3 bases and J by 2 bases, 4 bases remained unmatched. Germline V gene sequence: CDR1 SGHAT, CDR2 FQNNGV. CDR3 amino acids: CASSFGTSGRAPYEQYF. DNA of the CDR3: TGTGCCAGCAGCTTTGGGACTAGCGGGAGGGCCCCCTACGAGCAGTACTTC.

The V and J genes are TRBV4-1 and TRBJ2-2, with 8 bases identical to TRBD1. The J segment lost 2 bases and the V segment lost 4 bases, leaving 12 bases of the junction unmatched. Germline assignment: CDR1 MGHRA and CDR2 YSYEKL. CDR3 length equals 18 residues. CDR3 bases: TGCGCCAGCAGCCTCCATCCCGGGACAGGCTTAAACACCGGGGAGCTGTTTTTT. Protein: CASSLHPGTGLNTGELFF.

This rearrangement joins TRBV5-6 to TRBJ1-1; D may be TRBD1 (5 bases). The V and J ends lost 4 bases and 1 base respectively, with 8 bases between them. The length of the CDR3 is 13 residues. From germline, CDR1 is SGHDT and CDR2 YYEEEE. CDR3 in amino acids: CASSHDRNTEAFF. CDR3 DNA: TGTGCCAGCAGCCACGACAGGAACACTGAAGCTTTCTTT.

The chain links TRBV2 to TRBJ2-3; tentatively, D is TRBD2 (6 bases). The CDR3 totals 16 residues. V dropped 5 bases and J dropped 0 bases, with 15 bases sitting between them. Germline CDR1 reads SNHLY; CDR2 reads FYNNEI. The CDR3 DNA follows: TGTGCCAGCAGTCCTTTGGACTACCCGAGCACAGATACGCAGTATTTT. It specifies CASSPLDYPSTDTQYF.

This chain uses TRBV29-1 with TRBJ2-7, with D maybe TRBD2 (6 bases). There are 12 residues in the CDR3. Germline V lookup: CDR1 SQVTM, CDR2 ANQGSEA. Trimming shortened V by 6 bases and J by 4 bases, and 13 bases separated the two germline ends. For the CDR3, the DNA is TGCAGCGTGCGGGGTTTAGGGTACGAGCAGTACTTC. Encoded protein: CSVRGLGYEQYF.

CDR3 sequence (DNA): TGTGCCAGCAGCTCCCAGCGGGAGGGGGGCACAGATACGCAGTATTTT. As protein: CASSSQREGGTDTQYF. This chain links TRBV7-8 with TRBJ2-3; 10 bases fit TRBD2. This CDR3 is built from 16 residues. Germline V gene data show CDR1 as SGHVS and CDR2 as FQNEAQ. V shed 4 bases and J 1 base; nucleotides not matched to a gene: 5.

The chain uses TRBV6-5 and TRBJ1-6; no reliable D call. The germline V gene encodes CDR1 MNHEY and CDR2 SVGAGI. With 6 bases removed from V and 8 bases from J, the gap between germline ends came to 11 bases. The CDR3 sequence is 13 residues long. The CDR3 DNA follows: TGTGCCAGCAGCCAAACAACCTATTCACCCCTCCACTTT. Translation: CASSQTTYSPLHF.

This clone was detected once. The rearrangement uses TRBV5-8 and TRBJ2-5; weak D call: TRBD2 (6 bases). Germline-derived CDR1 and CDR2 are SGHTS and YDEGEE. This CDR3 region has 15 residues. Trimming cost V 7 bases and J 2 bases, with 18 bases left between them. The CDR3 region is CASSGIAGLQETQYF. CDR3 bases: TGTGCCAGCTCTGGGATTGCGGGGCTTCAAGAGACCCAGTACTTC.

The genes are TRBV30 and TRBJ2-3; D is possibly TRBD2 (6 bases). The V end was cut by 3 bases, the J end by 0 bases, with 13 bases between. The CDR3 contains 15 residues. CDR1 and CDR2 (germline): GTSNPN, SVGIG (reference sequence). The CDR3 DNA reads TGTGCCTGGAGCACCCTAGCGTCTAGCACAGATACGCAGTATTTT. This gives the protein CAWSTLASSTDTQYF. The whole variable domain, filled in from reference TRBV30 and TRBJ2-3, reads SQTIHQWPATLVQPVGSPLSLECTVEGTSNPNLYWYRQAAGRGLQLLFYSVGIGQISSEVPQNLSASRPQDRQFILSSKKLLLSDSGFYLCAWSTLASSTDTQYFGPGTRLTVL.

This clone was seen a handful of times. The sample contains more than one DNA sequence encoding this CDR3. The rearrangement uses TRBV19 and TRBJ2-2; 10 bases are shared with TRBD1. Germline trimming cut 4 bases from V and 7 bases from J; bases unmatched to any gene: 3. The CDR3 length is 14 residues. Germline V gene sequence: CDR1 LNHDA, CDR2 SQIVND (reference sequence). The CDR3 sequence is CASSRTGGDGELFF. In DNA form, the CDR3 reads TGTGCCAGTAGTAGGACAGGGGGGGACGGGGAGCTGTTTTTT. The full variable domain, rest sourced from reference TRBV19 and TRBJ2-2, is DGGITQSPKYLFRKEGQNVTLSCEQNLNHDAMYWYRQDPGQGLRLIYYSQIVNDFQKGDIAEGYSVSREKKESFPLTVTSAQKNPTAFYLCASSRTGGDGELFFGEGSRLTVL.

This clone was seen a handful of times. The chain employs TRBV27 and TRBJ1-1; D possibly corresponds to TRBD1 (6 bases). V lost 6 bases and J 1 base, leaving 15 bases between the germline ends. The CDR3 runs 15 residues. CDR1 and CDR2 from the germline V gene are MNHEY and SMNVEV (reference sequence). In DNA, the CDR3 is TGTGCCAGCAGGACCGGGACAAATAAGAACACTGAAGCTTTCTTT. It specifies CASRTGTNKNTEAFF.

This rearrangement joins TRBV30 to TRBJ2-3; D may be TRBD1 (6 bases). Germline-derived CDR1 and CDR2 are GTSNPN and SVGIG (reference sequence). This CDR3 contains 15 residues. V lost 0 bases and J lost 4, with 14 bases in between. The CDR3 loop reads CAWSVLGTPPDTQYF. CDR3 sequence (DNA): TGTGCCTGGAGTGTACTGGGGACACCGCCAGATACGCAGTATTTT.

This clone was seen once. The V and J genes are TRBV11-3 and TRBJ2-1, with 8 bases matching TRBD2. CDR3 size: 20 residues. V shed 5 bases and J 1 base; nucleotides not matched to a gene: 19. Germline V gives CDR1 SGHNT, CDR2 YENEEA. CDR3: CASSPCRRNSGIRSYNEQFF. CDR3 DNA: TGTGCCAGCAGCCCCTGCCGGAGGAATAGCGGGATAAGATCCTACAATGAGCAGTTCTTC.

The chain carries TRBV5-1 and TRBJ2-1; 12 nucleotides align to TRBD2. CDR3 length equals 14 residues. Germline V CDR1 and CDR2: SGHRS, YFSETQ. V trimming: 6 bases; J trimming: 4 bases; junction bases outside the gene matches: 2. CDR3 loop: CASNLAGGYNEQFF. The CDR3 nucleotides read TGCGCCAGCAATCTAGCGGGAGGGTACAATGAGCAGTTCTTC.

This chain links TRBV5-1 with TRBJ2-3, with 9 bases that match TRBD1. J lost 3 bases, V lost 0 bases, and 5 bases had no gene match. This CDR3 region has 16 residues. CDR1 and CDR2 from the germline V gene are SGHRS and YFSETQ. The CDR3 loop reads CASSLGQGGGTDTQYF. As DNA, the CDR3 is TGCGCCAGCAGCTTGGGACAGGGGGGCGGAACAGATACGCAGTATTTT.

V usage is TRBV18 and J usage is TRBJ2-6; TRBD2 is a possible D gene (5 bases). Germline loops: CDR1 KGHSH, CDR2 LQKENI. The CDR3 spans 15 residues. Deletions cut 2 bases from V and 4 bases from J, with 9 bases between. CDR3 sequence reads: CASSPEGHGANVLTF. As DNA, the CDR3 is TGTGCCAGCTCACCAGAGGGTCACGGGGCCAACGTCCTGACTTTC.

The chain links TRBV7-2 to TRBJ2-3, with 7 bases that match TRBD2. Germline CDR1 SGHTA, CDR2 FQGNSA. The ends lost 8 bases at V and 2 bases at J; junction bases unmatched: 10. CDR3 size: 15 residues. The DNA for the CDR3 is TGTGCCAGCTCCGGGAGGAGCGGGTTCACAGATACGCAGTATTTT. Translated, it gives CASSGRSGFTDTQYF.

The J gene is TRBJ1-5, the V gene TRBV28; D gene uncertain. The CDR3 extends over 15 amino acids. Trimming took 5 bases from V and 0 from J, leaving 11 bases between them. Germline V gene data show CDR1 as MDHEN and CDR2 as SYDVKM. The CDR3 sequence: CASSLTANSNQPQHF. The DNA of the CDR3 is TGTGCCAGCAGTCTTACAGCTAATAGCAATCAGCCCCAGCATTTT.

This clone has just a few counts. The rearrangement uses TRBV2 and TRBJ1-1; the D is unclear. Trimming removed 1 base at V and 1 base at J, with 7 bases between. In germline, CDR1 is SNHLY, CDR2 FYNNEI. The CDR3 is made up of 14 amino acids. For the CDR3, the DNA is TGTGCCAGCAGTGAAGATCCTCCGAACACTGAAGCTTTCTTT. It encodes CASSEDPPNTEAFF.

The chain has TRBV25-1 and TRBJ2-5, with D unresolved. Per the germline V gene, CDR1 is MGHDK and CDR2 is SYGVNS. The CDR3 covers 12 residues. Trimming cost V 6 bases and J 2 bases, with 7 bases left between them. Written as DNA, the CDR3 is TGTGCCAGCAGCTACTCTCAAGAGACCCAGTACTTC. The encoded protein is CASSYSQETQYF.

The chain carries TRBV9 and TRBJ1-1, with unresolved D. V dropped 0 bases and J dropped 1 base, with 7 bases sitting between them. The germline V gene has CDR1 SGDLS and CDR2 YYNGEE. The CDR3 is 14 amino acids. CDR3 bases: TGTGCCAGCAGCGTAGAATGGAGGAACACTGAAGCTTTCTTT. Amino acids: CASSVEWRNTEAFF.

The rearrangement joins TRBV28 to TRBJ2-7, with a possible D match to TRBD1 (5 bases). Trimming shortened V by 6 bases and J by 6 bases, and 12 bases separated the two germline ends. This CDR3 is built from 12 residues. The germline CDR1 and CDR2 sequences are MDHEN and SYDVKM. The CDR3 here is CASSQGVSEQYV. The CDR3 DNA sequence: TGTGCCAGCAGCCAAGGGGTCAGCGAGCAGTACGTC.

J is TRBJ2-5 and V is TRBV5-5, with D possibly matching TRBD1 (6 bases). Germline V CDR1 and CDR2: SGHKS, YYEKEE (reference sequence). V was trimmed by 4 bases and J by 5 bases, leaving 9 bases between them. The CDR3 is 12 amino acids. The CDR3 DNA is TGTGCCAGCAGCCGACAGGACGAGACCCAGTACTTC. Amino acid sequence: CASSRQDETQYF.

The chain links TRBV28 to TRBJ2-1; perhaps TRBD2 as D (6 bases). The V gene lost 11 bases and the J gene lost 1 base, with 21 bases spanning the gap. Germline lookup yields CDR1 MDHEN and CDR2 SYDVKM. The CDR3 runs 16 residues. CDR3 nucleotide sequence: TGTGCCTCTGCGGAGCTTAGCGGACCATCCTACAATGAGCAGTTCTTC. Protein sequence: CASAELSGPSYNEQFF.